This T cell receptor (beta chain) comes out of a study of beta chain features in type 1 diabetes. Study outcomes and limitations: Naive, central memory and Treg TCRB repertoires seemed to resemble each other more closely in patients than they did in healthy donors.

The isolated RNA, all of it, was reverse transcribed, so expressed TCRB transcripts were what got sequenced. About 3.6 million reads on average were seen across naive, central memory and regulatory T cell samples. The method was immunoSEQ multiplex PCR; TCRdb's version includes in-frame clones alone and lacks a portion of them. The table lists around 500,000 clones, around 28% of them singletons. This clone was observed a handful of times. As yet, its antigen is unknown. The germline V and J ends were trimmed by 0 bases and 4 bases, with 10 bases remaining between them. Germline CDR1 is SGHNT and CDR2 is YYREEE (reference sequence). The CDR3 has 14 amino acids.

J is TRBJ2-5 and V is TRBV5-4; TRBD1 might be the D (5 bases). The specimen was naive CD4+ T cells from blood. The receptor comes from a man younger than 30 in good health. The CDR3 reads CASSLVSGPETQYF. In DNA form, the CDR3 reads TGTGCCAGCAGCTTGGTTTCAGGGCCAGAGACCCAGTACTTC.